Below, 13 T cell receptor beta chains from the same sample are listed, as sequenced in a study of shared clonotypes between healthy human individuals. The protocol was immunoSEQ multiplex PCR, while the TCRdb copy is restricted to in-frame clones and leaves out a portion. The sample includes about 1.1 million clones, around 77% of them seen just once. The source material was memory CD4+ T cells from PBMCs. Specified subset: CD45RA-negative fraction. Receptors originate from a man aged 18 to 29 in good health. Some clones in this sample may be carry-over from other donors' samples.

The chain recombines TRBV11-2 with TRBJ2-5, with 8 bases fitting TRBD1. The better agreement between TRBJ2-7 and the DNA end casts doubt on the J call. This CDR3 is 14 amino acids long. The germline gives CDR1 SGHAT, CDR2 FQNNGV. CDR3 DNA: TGTGCCAGCAGCTTTCGGACAGGGCAGGACGAGCAGTACTTC. Its protein product is CASSFRTGQDEQYF.

This clone was detected only once. The chain recombines TRBV7-2 with TRBJ1-5, with D tentatively TRBD1 (6 bases). Germline V gene sequence: CDR1 SGHTA, CDR2 FQGNSA. The CDR3 sequence is 16 residues long. V lost 6 bases and J 1 base, leaving 16 bases between the germline ends. The CDR3, as DNA: TGTGCCAGCAGTTTACATGGACAGAAGAGCAATCAGCCCCAGCATTTT. Protein sequence: CASSLHGQKSNQPQHF.

The rearrangement uses TRBV28 and TRBJ1-6; unclear D gene. Germline V lookup: CDR1 MDHEN, CDR2 SYDVKM. The CDR3 covers 15 residues. V gave up 2 bases and J gave up 10 bases, with 15 bases separating them. This CDR3 is CASSLQVLGESPLHF. The CDR3 DNA follows: TGTGCCAGCAGTTTACAGGTCCTAGGAGAGTCACCCCTCCACTTT.

The V gene is TRBV6-6, the J gene TRBJ2-3; 8 positions agree with TRBD2. Trimming cost V 5 bases and J 3 bases; bases outside gene matches: 7. The CDR3 sequence is 15 residues long. Per the germline V gene, CDR1 is MNHNY and CDR2 is SVGAGI (reference sequence). This CDR3 reads CASSRSGSPTDTQYF. The CDR3 nucleotides are TGTGCCAGCAGTCGGAGCGGGAGCCCGACAGATACGCAGTATTTT.

The CDR3 region is CASSPTSTVDEQFF. In nucleotides, the CDR3 is TGTGCCAGCAGCCCAACTAGCACGGTCGATGAGCAGTTCTTC. V is TRBV9 and J is TRBJ2-1, with a weak D call TRBD2 (6 bases). Trimming cost V 4 bases and J 8 bases, with 16 bases left between them. The CDR3 has 14 residues. Per the germline V gene, CDR1 is SGDLS and CDR2 is YYNGEE.

The chain has TRBV29-1 and TRBJ1-1; tentative D call: TRBD1 (6 bases). Germline CDR1 SQVTM, CDR2 ANQGSEA. The CDR3 is made up of 14 amino acids. V dropped 1 base and J dropped 4 bases, with 13 bases sitting between them. CDR3 in DNA: TGCAGCGTTGAAGGGAAGGGGGGAGGCACTGAAGCTTTCTTT. Its translation: CSVEGKGGGTEAFF. Together with reference TRBV29-1 and TRBJ1-1, the CDR3 gives the full variable domain: SAVISQKPSRDICQRGTSLTIQCQVDSQVTMMFWYRQQPGQSLTLIATANQGSEATYESGFVIDKFPISRPNLTFSTLTVSNMSPEDSSIYLCSVEGKGGGTEAFFGQGTRLTVV.

The sample holds a few counts of this clone. The chain carries TRBV28 and TRBJ2-7, with 13 bases identical to TRBD2. Germline assignment: CDR1 MDHEN and CDR2 SYDVKM. The CDR3 covers 15 residues. The V segment lost 8 bases and the J segment 6 bases; nucleotides outside the gene matches: 10. CDR3 sequence: CASRTTSGRAFEQYF. CDR3 sequence (DNA): TGTGCCAGCCGCACAACTAGCGGGAGGGCCTTCGAGCAGTACTTC.

This clone was counted once. The rearrangement uses TRBV7-2 and TRBJ1-4; 9 nucleotides agree with TRBD1. CDR3 size: 17 residues. With 3 bases clipped from V and 2 bases from J, the junction kept 7 bases outside the gene matches. Germline V gene sequence: CDR1 SGHTA, CDR2 FQGNSA. CDR3 nucleotide sequence: TGTGCCAGCAGCTTTGCTTGGACAGGGGTTACTAATGAAAAACTGTTTTTT. It codes for CASSFAWTGVTNEKLFF.

This clone was seen just once. The J gene is TRBJ2-3, the V gene TRBV6-4; D perhaps matches TRBD2 (5 bases). The CDR3 sequence is 11 residues long. Germline CDR1 is MRHNA and CDR2 is SNTAGT. The V end was cut by 6 bases, the J end by 8 bases, with 9 bases between. In nucleotides, the CDR3 is TGTGCCAGCAGCAGCGGCGCTACGCAGTATTTT. Translating it yields CASSSGATQYF.

The CDR3 DNA sequence: TGTGCCAGCAGCCCCGGGGGCATCTATGGCTACACCTTC. As protein: CASSPGGIYGYTF. The V and J genes are TRBV14 and TRBJ1-2; TRBD1 might be the D (6 bases). CDR1 SGHDN and CDR2 FVKESK come from the germline V gene. The CDR3 runs to 13 residues. Deletions cut 4 bases from V and 4 bases from J, with 10 bases between.

The rearrangement joins TRBV28 to TRBJ2-5; D call uncertain. Trimming stripped 5 bases from V and 4 bases from J, with 17 bases between. The CDR3 sequence is 15 residues long. In germline, CDR1 is MDHEN, CDR2 SYDVKM. The CDR3 bases are TGTGCCAGCAGTCCCAACTCCCTTAGGGCAGAGACCCAGTACTTC. It yields the protein CASSPNSLRAETQYF.

This sequence joins TRBV18 and TRBJ2-3; D might be TRBD2 (6 bases). Germline CDR1 is KGHSH and CDR2 is LQKENI. V lost 0 bases and J 6 bases, leaving 13 bases between the germline ends. CDR3 length: 15 residues. The CDR3 is CASSPPGLGADTQYF. The CDR3 DNA follows: TGTGCCAGCTCACCACCGGGACTCGGGGCGGATACGCAGTATTTT.

The chain employs TRBV7-6 and TRBJ2-3, with D perhaps being TRBD1 or TRBD2 (5 bases each). Germline V gene sequence: CDR1 SGHVS, CDR2 FNYEAQ. The CDR3 is 14 residues long. V was cut by 2 bases and J by 1 base, with 7 bases left in between. The CDR3 loop reads CASSLRGGTDTQYF. The CDR3 DNA reads TGTGCCAGCAGCTTACGAGGGGGCACAGATACGCAGTATTTT.